This T cell receptor beta chain comes out of a study of siplizumab effects on memory and regulatory T cells. Findings and caveats of the study: Sequences that were alloreactive and traceable to unstimulated CD4+ memory cells were significantly reduced by siplizumab. A minor fraction of alloreactive clones, and no more, mapped to unstimulated subsets. Phenotypic classification as naive or memory proved unattainable for roughly 75-95% of proliferating CD4+ or CD8+ clones. Mappable CD4+ clones that were alloreactive averaged around 70% Treg-derived with siplizumab versus 26.9% in controls.

This clone was seen just once. Its antigen is not known. Sequencing was performed with immunoSEQ multiplex PCR; in TCRdb, only in-frame clones are kept and a portion is missing. The sample has 80,000 to 95,000 clones, roughly 94% seen once; the top ten hold less than 20%. Germline CDR1 reads MNHNS; CDR2 reads SASEGT. V lost 2 bases, J lost 2 bases, and 13 bases lay in between. The CDR3 extends over 15 amino acids. Sequenced material: CD8+ T cells sorted from blood. The chain links TRBV6-1 to TRBJ2-7, with a tentative D call TRBD2 (5 bases). This TCR came from a human donor in good health. The CDR3 loop reads CASSENRGLTYEQYF. The CDR3 coding sequence is TGTGCCAGCAGTGAAAATCGGGGTTTGACCTACGAGCAGTACTTC.